This T cell receptor (beta chain) stems from a study of OX40 agonist ivuxolimab in advanced cancers. Study overall: The study gave patients intravenous ivuxolimab at 0.01 to 10 mg/kg every 2 weeks.

Looked up from germline, CDR1 is MNHNS and CDR2 is SASEGT. The CDR3 is 11 residues long. The ends were cut back, 5 bases at V and 5 bases at J, with 6 bases in the middle. Study-wide results and caveats: The study found that CD8+ T cells averaged more expanded clones than CD4+. Both CD4+ and CD8+ T cell populations in blood had undergone clonal expansion by week 6 at 0.1 to 3.0 mg/kg.

Profiling relied on immunoSEQ multiplex PCR, and the TCRdb table lists in-frame clones only, not all of them. The repertoire holds 100,000 or so clones, with about nine tenths as singletons. On this clone: The antigen is unknown.

The sample here was CD4+ or CD8+ T cells sorted from blood, taken in a trial of the OX40 agonist ivuxolimab. This clonotype was sampled from an adult with an advanced solid tumor such as melanoma, head and neck, liver or kidney cancer. V is TRBV6-1 and J is TRBJ2-5; D is unresolved. The CDR3 reads CASSWSETQYF. The DNA of the CDR3 is TGTGCCAGCAGTTGGTCGGAGACCCAGTACTTC.